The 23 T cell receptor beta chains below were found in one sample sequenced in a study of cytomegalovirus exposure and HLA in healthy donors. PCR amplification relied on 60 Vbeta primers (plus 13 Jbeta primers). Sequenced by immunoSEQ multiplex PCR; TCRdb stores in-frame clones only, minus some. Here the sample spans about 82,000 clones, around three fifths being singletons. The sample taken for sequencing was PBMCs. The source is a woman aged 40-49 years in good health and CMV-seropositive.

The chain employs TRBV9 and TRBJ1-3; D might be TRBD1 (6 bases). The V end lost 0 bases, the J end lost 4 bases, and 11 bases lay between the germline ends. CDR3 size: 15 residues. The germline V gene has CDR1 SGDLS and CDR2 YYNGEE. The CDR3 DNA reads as TGTGCCAGCAGCGTAGATCCAGGGGCAGGAAACACCATATATTTT. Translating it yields CASSVDPGAGNTIYF.

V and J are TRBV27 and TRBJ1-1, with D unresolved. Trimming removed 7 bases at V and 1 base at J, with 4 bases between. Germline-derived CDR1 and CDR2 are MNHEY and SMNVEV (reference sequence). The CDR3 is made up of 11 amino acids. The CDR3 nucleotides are TGTGCCAGCATTCGGAACACTGAAGCTTTCTTT. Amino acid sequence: CASIRNTEAFF.

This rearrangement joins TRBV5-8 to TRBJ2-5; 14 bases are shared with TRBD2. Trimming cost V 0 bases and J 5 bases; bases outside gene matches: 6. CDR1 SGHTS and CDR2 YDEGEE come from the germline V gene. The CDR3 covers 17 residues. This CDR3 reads CASSLAGTSGGRETQYF. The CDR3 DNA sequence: TGTGCCAGCAGCTTGGCGGGGACTAGCGGGGGACGGGAGACCCAGTACTTC.

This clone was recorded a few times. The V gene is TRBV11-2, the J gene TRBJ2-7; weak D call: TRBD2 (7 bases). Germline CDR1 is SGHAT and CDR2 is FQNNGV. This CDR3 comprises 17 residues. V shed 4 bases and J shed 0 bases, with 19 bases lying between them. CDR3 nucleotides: TGTGCCAGCAGCTGGGGGGGCTGGGAACCCCGCTCCTACGAGCAGTACTTC. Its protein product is CASSWGGWEPRSYEQYF.

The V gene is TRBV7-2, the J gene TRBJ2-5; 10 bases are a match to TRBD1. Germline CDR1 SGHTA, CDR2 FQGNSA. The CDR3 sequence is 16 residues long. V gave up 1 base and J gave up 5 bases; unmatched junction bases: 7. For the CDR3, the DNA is TGTGCCAGCAGCTTAGTATGGAGGACAGGGGGGGAGACCCAGTACTTC. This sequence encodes CASSLVWRTGGETQYF.

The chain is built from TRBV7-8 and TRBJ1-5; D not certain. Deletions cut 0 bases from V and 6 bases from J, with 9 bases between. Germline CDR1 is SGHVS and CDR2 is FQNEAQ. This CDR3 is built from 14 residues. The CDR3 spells CASSLAGRSQPQHF. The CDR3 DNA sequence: TGTGCCAGCAGCTTAGCGGGTCGGAGTCAGCCCCAGCATTTT.

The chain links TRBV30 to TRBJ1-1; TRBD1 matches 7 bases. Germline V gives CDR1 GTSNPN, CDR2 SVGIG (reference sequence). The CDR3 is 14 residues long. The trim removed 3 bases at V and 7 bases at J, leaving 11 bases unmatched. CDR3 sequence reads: CAWRDLTGVSEAFF. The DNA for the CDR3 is TGTGCCTGGAGAGACCTCACAGGGGTGAGTGAAGCTTTCTTT.

The CDR3 reads CASSALNYGYTF. The CDR3 DNA reads TGTGCCAGCAGTGCACTAAACTATGGCTACACCTTC. The chain combines TRBV4-2 with TRBJ1-2; D remains unclear. V lost 6 bases and J lost 2, with 7 bases in between. This CDR3 is 12 amino acids long. Looked up from germline, CDR1 is LGHNA and CDR2 is YNFKEQ.

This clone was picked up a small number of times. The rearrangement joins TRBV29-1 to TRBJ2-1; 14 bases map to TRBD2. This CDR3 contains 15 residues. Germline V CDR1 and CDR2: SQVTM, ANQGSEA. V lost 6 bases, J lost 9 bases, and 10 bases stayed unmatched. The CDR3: CSVKGLAGVSGEQFF. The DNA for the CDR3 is TGCAGCGTCAAGGGACTAGCGGGAGTATCGGGTGAGCAGTTCTTC.

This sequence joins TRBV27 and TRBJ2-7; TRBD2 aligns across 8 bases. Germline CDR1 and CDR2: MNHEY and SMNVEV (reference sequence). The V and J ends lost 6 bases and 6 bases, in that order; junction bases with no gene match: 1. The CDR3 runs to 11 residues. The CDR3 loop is CASSREGEQYF. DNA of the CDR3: TGTGCCAGCAGCCGGGAGGGCGAGCAGTACTTC.

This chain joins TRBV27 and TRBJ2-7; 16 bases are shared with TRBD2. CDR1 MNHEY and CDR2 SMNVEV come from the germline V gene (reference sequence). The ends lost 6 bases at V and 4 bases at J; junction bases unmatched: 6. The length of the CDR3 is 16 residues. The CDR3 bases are TGTGCCAGCAGAGGGACTAGCGGGAGGGCCAGGTACGAGCAGTACTTC. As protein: CASRGTSGRARYEQYF.

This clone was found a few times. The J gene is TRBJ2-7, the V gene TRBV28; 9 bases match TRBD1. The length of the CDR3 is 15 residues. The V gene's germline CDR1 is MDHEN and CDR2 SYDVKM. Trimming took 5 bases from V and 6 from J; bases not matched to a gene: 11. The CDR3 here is CASSPPGQGTAEQYF. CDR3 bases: TGTGCCAGCAGTCCCCCAGGACAGGGGACCGCCGAGCAGTACTTC. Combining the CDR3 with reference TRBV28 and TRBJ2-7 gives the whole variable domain DVKVTQSSRYLVKRTGEKVFLECVQDMDHENMFWYRQDPGLGLRLIYFSYDVKMKEKGDIPEGYSVSREKKERFSLILESASTNQTSMYLCASSPPGQGTAEQYFGPGTRLTVT.

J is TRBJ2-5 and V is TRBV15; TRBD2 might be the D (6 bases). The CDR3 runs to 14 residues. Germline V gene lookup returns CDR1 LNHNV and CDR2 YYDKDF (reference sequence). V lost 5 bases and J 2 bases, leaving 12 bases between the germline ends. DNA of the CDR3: TGTGCCACCAGCCCCCAGACTAGACAAGAGACCCAGTACTTC. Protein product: CATSPQTRQETQYF.

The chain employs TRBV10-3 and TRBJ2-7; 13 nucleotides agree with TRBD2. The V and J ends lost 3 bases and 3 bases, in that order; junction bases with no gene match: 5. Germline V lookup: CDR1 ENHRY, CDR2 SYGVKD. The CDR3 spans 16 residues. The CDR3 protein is CAISDLRTSGSYEQYF. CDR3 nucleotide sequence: TGTGCCATCAGTGATCTGCGGACTAGCGGGAGCTACGAGCAGTACTTC.

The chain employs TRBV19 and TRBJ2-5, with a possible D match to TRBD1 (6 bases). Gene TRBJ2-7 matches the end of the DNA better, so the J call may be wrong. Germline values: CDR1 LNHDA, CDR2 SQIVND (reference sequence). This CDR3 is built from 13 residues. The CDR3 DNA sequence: TGTGCCAGTAGTCCGGGACACCTCTACGAGCAGTACTTC. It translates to CASSPGHLYEQYF.

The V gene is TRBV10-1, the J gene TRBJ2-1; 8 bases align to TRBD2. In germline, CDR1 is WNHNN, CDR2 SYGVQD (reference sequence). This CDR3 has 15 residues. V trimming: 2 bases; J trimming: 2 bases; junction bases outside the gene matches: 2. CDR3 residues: CASSEDSGAYNEQFF. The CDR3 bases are TGCGCCAGCAGTGAGGATAGCGGGGCCTACAATGAGCAGTTCTTC.

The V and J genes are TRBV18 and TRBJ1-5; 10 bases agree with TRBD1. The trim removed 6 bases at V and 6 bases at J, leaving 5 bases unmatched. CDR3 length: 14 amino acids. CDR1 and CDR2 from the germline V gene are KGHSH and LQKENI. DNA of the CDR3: TGTGCCAGCTCTTCCGGGACAGGGGTTCAGCCCCAGCATTTT. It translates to CASSSGTGVQPQHF.

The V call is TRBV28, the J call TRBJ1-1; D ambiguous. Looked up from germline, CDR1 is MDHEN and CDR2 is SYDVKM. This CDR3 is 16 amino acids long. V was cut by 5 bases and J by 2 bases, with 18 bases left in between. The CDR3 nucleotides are TGTGCCAGCAGTCCCGGCTACCTGGGGAGAAACACTGAAGCTTTCTTT. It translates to CASSPGYLGRNTEAFF.

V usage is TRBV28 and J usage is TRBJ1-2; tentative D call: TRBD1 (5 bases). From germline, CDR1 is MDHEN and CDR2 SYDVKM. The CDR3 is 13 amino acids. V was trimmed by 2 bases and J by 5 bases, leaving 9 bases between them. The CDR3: CASSLTGQYGYTF. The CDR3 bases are TGTGCCAGCAGTTTAACAGGACAATATGGCTACACCTTC.

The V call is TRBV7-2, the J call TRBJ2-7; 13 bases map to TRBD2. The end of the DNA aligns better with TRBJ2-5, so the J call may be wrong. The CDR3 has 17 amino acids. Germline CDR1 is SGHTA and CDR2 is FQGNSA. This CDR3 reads CASSKGRLAGGSETQYF. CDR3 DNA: TGTGCCAGCAGCAAGGGGAGACTAGCGGGAGGTTCGGAGACCCAGTACTTC.

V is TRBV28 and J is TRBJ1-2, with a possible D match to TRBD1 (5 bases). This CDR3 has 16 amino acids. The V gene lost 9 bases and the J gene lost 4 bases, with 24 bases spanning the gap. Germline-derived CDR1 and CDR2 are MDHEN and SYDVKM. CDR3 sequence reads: CASIPGAVTQSYGYTF. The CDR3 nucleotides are TGTGCCAGTATCCCTGGGGCAGTTACGCAATCCTATGGCTACACCTTC.

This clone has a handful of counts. CDR3 region: CASSLTREGGSYEQYF. CDR3 nucleotides: TGTGCCAGCAGCTTAACGCGGGAGGGAGGTTCCTACGAGCAGTACTTC. The chain employs TRBV13 and TRBJ2-7, with 9 positions matching TRBD2. The CDR3 sequence is 16 residues long. Germline CDR1 PRHDT, CDR2 FYEKMQ (reference sequence). Trimming removed 2 bases from V and 1 base from J; junction bases left unmatched: 6.

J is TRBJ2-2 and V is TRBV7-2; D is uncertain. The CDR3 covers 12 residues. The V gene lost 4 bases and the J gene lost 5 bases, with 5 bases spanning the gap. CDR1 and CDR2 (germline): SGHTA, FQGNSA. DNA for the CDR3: TGTGCCAGCAGCTGGGCTACCGGGGAGCTGTTTTTT. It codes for CASSWATGELFF.